Listed below are T cell receptor beta chains from one sample, sequenced in a study of blood T cells in healthy people across ages. Using its own MiXCR run on the 5' RACE reads, TCRdb lists one record per CDR3 protein. Found here are 600,000 or so distinct CDR3 sequences, approximately 30% of them singletons; the top ten hold about a sixth. Sequenced input: blood. Receptors were obtained from a woman aged 80 or older in good health. Each CDR3 is given with its conserved first and last residue. A D gene is named only where the DNA matches it firmly. Only some rows state a clone size, as once, few, many or a class for expanded clones.

many,.,TRBJ2-5,TRBV29-1,TGCAGCGTGAGTGAAAGCCGAGAGACCCAGTACTTC,CSVSESRETQYF
.,.,TRBJ1-4,TRBV4-3,TGCGCCAGCAGCCCCGGGCGGGGCGGAAAACTGTTTTTT,CASSPGRGGKLFF
.,TRBD1,TRBJ1-4,TRBV20-1,TGCAGTGCTAGAGCCCCGACAGGGATGGGAGAAAAACTGTTTTTT,CSARAPTGMGEKLFF
many,.,TRBJ1-1,TRBV30,TGTGCCTGGAGTGGGACAGCAAACACTGAAGCTTTCTTT,CAWSGTANTEAFF
many,TRBD1,TRBJ2-7,TRBV27,TGTGCCAGCAACCGACAGGGCTCCTACGAGCAGTACTTC,CASNRQGSYEQYF
many,.,TRBJ2-1,TRBV5-1,TGCGCCAGCAGCTTGAACCGGGGGAATGAGCAGTTCTTC,CASSLNRGNEQFF
many,.,TRBJ2-1,TRBV5-5,TGTGCCAGCAGCTGGGGGGTACAGAATGAGCAGTTCTTC,CASSWGVQNEQFF
many,TRBD2,TRBJ2-1,TRBV4-3,TGCGCCAGCAGCCAAGCGGAGCGGGGGTTTCCTCCCTACAATGAGCAGTTCTTC,CASSQAERGFPPYNEQFF
few,.,TRBJ2-6,TRBV15,TGTGCCACCAGCAGAGATTTGGGGATTGGGGCCAACGTCCTGACTTTC,CATSRDLGIGANVLTF
.,.,TRBJ1-2,TRBV30,TGTGCCTGGTTCAGGAGTACTAACTATGGCTACACCTTC,CAWFRSTNYGYTF
many,TRBD1,TRBJ2-1,TRBV5-1,TGCGCCAGCAGCTTGGGATGGGGACAGGGTAGACACAATGAGCAGTTCTTC,CASSLGWGQGRHNEQFF
few,TRBD1,TRBJ1-5,TRBV20-1,TGCAGTGCTAGCGAGGGGGCTTGGCAGCCCCAGCATTTT,CSASEGAWQPQHF
.,TRBD1,TRBJ2-7,TRBV20-1,TGCAGTGCTAGTGGACAGGGGTCCTACGAGCAGTACTTC,CSASGQGSYEQYF
few,.,TRBJ1-1,TRBV7-2,TGTGCCAGCAGCTTAGCCCGCAGGGTAGACACTGAAGCTTTCTTT,CASSLARRVDTEAFF
.,.,TRBJ1-2,TRBV20-1,TGCAGTGCCCCGATGGGGACAACCTATGGCTACACCTTC,CSAPMGTTYGYTF
.,.,TRBJ1-2,TRBV28,TGTGCCAGCAGAGGGGCGGTCGTTGGCTGCACCTTC,CASRGAVVGCTF
many,.,TRBJ1-5,TRBV25-1,TGTGCCAGCAGTGGATGGGGCAATCAGCCCCAGCATTTT,CASSGWGNQPQHF
.,TRBD2,TRBJ2-1,TRBV9,TGTGCCAGCAGCGTGATAGGACTAGCGGGAGGCCATATTTCCGACAATGAGCAGTTCTTC,CASSVIGLAGGHISDNEQFF
.,.,TRBJ2-7,TRBV25-1,TGTGCCAGCAGTGAATATCTACAGGGATCCTTCGAGCAGTACTTC,CASSEYLQGSFEQYF
.,TRBD1,TRBJ1-2,TRBV7-2,TGTGCCAGCAGCCTAAGGGGGACAGGGGAAACCTCTAACTATGGCTACACCTTC,CASSLRGTGETSNYGYTF
few,.,TRBJ1-1,TRBV3-1,TGTGCCAGCAGCCCCAGGTGGGCGGAAGAAGGAACTGAAGCTTTCTTT,CASSPRWAEEGTEAFF
many,.,TRBJ2-3,TRBV5-1,TGCGCCAGCAGCTCCGGGGCAGATACGCAGTATTTT,CASSSGADTQYF
.,.,TRBJ1-5,TRBV21-1,TGTGCCAGCAGCAAAGTTGCAGGGGATAGCAATCAGCCCCAGCATTTT,CASSKVAGDSNQPQHF
.,TRBD2,TRBJ2-1,TRBV7-8,TGTGCCAGCAGCTTAGGTAAACTAGCGGGAGGCGGTAATGAGCAGTTCTTC,CASSLGKLAGGGNEQFF
many,.,TRBJ2-3,TRBV6-2/TRBV6-3,TGTGCCAGCAGTTACTCGGACATACCTATTTCAACAGATACGCAGTATTTT,CASSYSDIPISTDTQYF
.,TRBD1,TRBJ1-6,TRBV6-5,TGTGCCAGCAGTTACTCCCAGACAGGGGGCGATAATTCACCCCTCCACTTT,CASSYSQTGGDNSPLHF
once,TRBD1,TRBJ1-2,TRBV7-3,TGTGCCAGCAGCCCCAGCGGGACAGGGGTCCTTGGGGGCTATGGCTACACCTTC,CASSPSGTGVLGGYGYTF
many,.,TRBJ2-7,TRBV5-6,TGTGCCAGCCGTCCGGCAGGGAGGACCTACGAGCAGTACTTC,CASRPAGRTYEQYF
.,.,TRBJ1-4,TRBV9,TGTGCCAGCAGCGTAGAGAGGGGCCACAAGAATGAAAAACTGTTTTTT,CASSVERGHKNEKLFF
.,.,TRBJ2-7,TRBV7-2,TGTGCCAGCAGCTTAGGATCAGAGGGCTACGAGCAGTACTTC,CASSLGSEGYEQYF
few,.,TRBJ1-4,TRBV20-1,TGCAGTTCTAGAGAGTGGGGCCAAGGGACGGAGAAACTGTTTTTT,CSSREWGQGTEKLFF